This TCR beta chain was found in a study of cytomegalovirus exposure and HLA in healthy donors (TCRdb year 2017). A note on the overall study: An earlier analysis of roughly 500 of the donors reported 250 to 350 Gb of sequence data and some 120 million unique TCR beta sequences from around 200 million T cells. An early release covering roughly 600 HLA-typed donors comprised 250 to 350 gigabases of sequencing data and about 90 million unique TCR sequences. The genetic ancestry cluster associated with self-reported Caucasian donors included over 80% of the roughly 400 genotyped donors. The aim of the study was to test whether cataloging public T cell receptors could identify signatures of past pathogen exposure. The study profiled the T cell repertoires of around 700 subjects by immunosequencing and related them to cytomegalovirus serostatus. Besides the first cohort of roughly 640 subjects, a separate validation cohort made up of 120 different subjects was used. The study combined high-throughput TCR immunosequencing, statistical association of individual TCRs with disease status, and machine learning to predict cytomegalovirus infection status. A later analysis re-examined previously published TCR beta repertoires from about 700 donors and added high-resolution HLA genotyping to investigate patterns of TCR occurrence. Rather than using new phenotypic data, the later analysis identified candidate immune exposures from TCR beta sequences and from how often those sequences occurred across donors. In an earlier analysis of 550 to 700 of the donors, high-throughput TCR beta sequencing was used to judge whether each TCR beta V gene segment behaved as functional or pseudogenic. Donor age, sex, ethnicity and CMV serostatus were collected together with the repertoire data. In a later genetic analysis, genome-wide SNP genotypes for about 65% of the roughly 700 donors were used, and that subset was treated as a discovery cohort. Every discovery cohort repertoire had been produced on one sequencing platform. HLA typing covered class I and class II loci at four-digit resolution. The number of donors typed differed by locus, with 629-630 for A, B, C, DRB1 and DQB1, roughly 520 for DQA1, 600 to 610 for DPA1, and about 450 for DPB1. Roughly five DR-DQ haplotypes were treated as single units for association and clustering because of strong linkage in the cohort. Among about 360 genotyped donors of the cohort, an average of about 240,000 unique TCR beta nucleotide sequences were sequenced per donor, about a sixth of them non-productive.

Study-level results and caveats: The classifier was reported to diagnose cytomegalovirus status with high specificity and sensitivity in both the original cohort and the validation cohort. Immune exposure information for the cohort was limited to CMV serostatus. A later genetic analysis associated a missense DCLRE1C variant with V-gene and J-gene trimming of TCR beta chains, and an independent cohort replicated the association. Compared with the roughly 600-donor mean, donors in an Asian-associated ancestry cluster had fewer N-insertions in productive TCRs, according to a later genetic analysis. A later analysis found that HLA-associated TCR beta chains were more clonally expanded and had lower generation probabilities than equally common non-associated chains. A group of highly shared sequence variants was considered likely to be a technical artifact of the sequencing pipeline. A later analysis found that most CMV-associated TCR beta chains appeared HLA-restricted, with HLA associations seemingly driven largely by CMV exposure. When HLA alleles, especially DR and DQ, strongly co-occurred, attributing TCR associations to individual alleles was difficult. A further reported finding was that TCR beta sequences accurately predicted the HLA-A and HLA-B alleles for most subjects in the first cohort. According to a later analysis, parvovirus B19, influenza, CMV and Epstein-Barr virus appeared linked to several top co-occurrence clusters. In an earlier analysis of about 550 of the donors, most TCR beta V segments were observed in productive rearrangements about 87% or about 30% of the time, broadly matching IMGT annotations. Most TCR sequences were seen in very few donors, while some public TCRs were found in many individuals. At a false discovery rate of 0.05, a later analysis linked roughly 17,000 TCR beta sequences to specific HLA alleles. This cohort had only TCR beta chains sequenced, and the lack of alpha or paired-chain data limited which features could be detected. Because some donors lacked HLA typing at each locus, the association tests relied only on the typed subset. Because counts were too low, 15 to 20 rarely observed V segments, including chromosome 9 orphons, were left out of the earlier analysis of about 620 of the donors. According to a later analysis, TCR association rates differed among HLA loci, with DRB1 alleles showing the most associated TCRs and HLA-C alleles showing the fewest. The presence/absence analyses assumed that sequencing depth was roughly uniform across donors, and that assumption may not be true. Some IMGT-functional V segments, including TRBV6-2 and TRBV6-3, could not be distinguished by the 87-base-pair reads and were therefore excluded. Linkage disequilibrium might explain the correlated functional status among segregating V segments, but an unknown experimental factor could not be ruled out. The study gave a list of about 150 TCR beta chains associated with cytomegalovirus. The authors suggested that the approach could potentially be extended to other disease states and immunological phenotypes. In vitro tests confirmed that three of the cytomegalovirus-associated TCR beta chains recognize cytomegalovirus antigens.

Library generation was performed with the immunoSEQ multiplex PCR assay. The multiplex PCR relied on a mix of 60 forward primers for TCR Vbeta segments and 13 reverse primers for TCR Jbeta segments. The CDR3 region of rearranged TCR beta genes was amplified from genomic DNA by a multiplex PCR assay. Amplified TCR beta libraries were sequenced as 87-base-pair reads on the Illumina HiSeq System. The paper's data handling went like this. A later analysis tallied around 82 million unique TCR beta chains across the 700 or so repertoires, and about 10 million of those chains were shared by two or more donors. Raw reads were error-corrected and collapsed into unique sequences by a nearest-neighbor algorithm in which closely related sequences were merged to remove PCR and sequencing errors. To assign V, D and J gene segments, CDR3 sequences were aligned to IMGT reference sequences. For a sequence to be retained, a match of at least six nucleotides to both a V gene segment and a J gene segment was required. Rearrangements were classified as productive when the CDR3 lacked stop codons and remained in frame with V and J, and all other rearrangements were classified as non-productive. Following IMGT convention, CDR3 was defined as the stretch from the second conserved V-encoded cysteine up to the conserved J-encoded phenylalanine. Sequences without an unambiguous match to a single V gene segment were excluded from the earlier analysis of approximately 600 of the donors. In an earlier analysis of approximately 610 of the donors, V segments were called functional above 56.7% productive rearrangements and were called segregating when the between-donor standard deviation exceeded 5%. To diagnose cytomegalovirus status from the catalog of TCR beta chain sequences, a statistical classification framework was built. In a later analysis, V and J genes were assigned by comparing TCR nucleotide sequences against IMGT/GENE-DB human TR gene sequences. A later analysis assigned CDR3 sequences and most-parsimonious VDJ recombination scenarios with the TCRdist pipeline. In a later analysis, each TCR beta chain was defined by its CDR3 amino acid sequence together with its V-gene family, and reads lacking a unique V-gene family were excluded. A later analysis removed 600 or so highly shared, low-generation-probability nucleotide sequences to deal with suspected cross-contamination and a sequencing artifact. A later analysis calculated a clonal expansion index for each public chain from normalized within-repertoire ranks of inferred template counts. Generation probabilities in a later analysis came from a VDJ recombination model fitted to out-of-frame rearrangements, and those results were checked against IGoR. A later analysis scored TCR-TCR, TCR-HLA and TCR-CMV co-occurrence with hypergeometric tests, applying a repertoire-size bias correction to TCR pairs. In a later analysis, false discovery rates were estimated by permuting HLA or CMV assignments 20 times. In a later analysis, co-occurring TCRs were grouped with DBSCAN, and TCRdist sequence similarity was added when clustering was performed within HLA-allele-positive subsets. For co-occurrence clustering, repertoires with fewer than 30,000 or more than 120,000 public chains were excluded, along with a handful of repertoires with anomalous nucleotide sharing. The immuneACCESS repertoire file appears here via TCRdb, limited to in-frame rearrangements. These files lack a portion of the clones; in checked studies, under half of the deficit traces to unresolved V genes, and the cause of the others is not known. V and J calls and clone size are copied from that table; D and trimming were computed from the DNA. Within this sample are about 180,000 clones, with 82% of them counted one time only. 1.5% of the sample is held by the ten biggest clonotypes.

The cohort comprised some 730 healthy bone marrow donors. Cohort members were all nominally healthy when sampled, although unrecorded immune exposures were likely present. The donor tested CMV seronegative and was one of the 352 seronegative cohort members. Every donor gave a peripheral blood sample, and the peripheral blood mononuclear cells from that sample were used for TCR beta sequencing. Genomic DNA extraction from the blood cell samples was performed with the Qiagen DNeasy Blood Extraction Kit. The CDR3 sequence holds 16 residues, the cysteine and phenylalanine included. Solely the CDR3 DNA is kept, with 48 bases framed from the first base. CDR1 and CDR2 are read off the germline V gene as SQVTM and ANQGSEA. Germline trimming: 5 bases from V, 6 bases from J; junction bases outside gene matches: 10. This clone was seen once. This clone's antigen is unknown. Per-nucleotide qualities are absent, and no much larger clonotype sits a single base away.

Material: PBMCs. The clonotype comes from a man in his forties in good health and CMV-seronegative. Recombination connected TRBV29-1 to TRBJ2-1; 13 of the junction bases match TRBD2. In nucleotides, the sequence is TGCAGCGTTAGGTTTAGACTAGCGGGGGGATCCAATGAGCAGTTCTTC. This yields the protein CSVRFRLAGGSNEQFF.